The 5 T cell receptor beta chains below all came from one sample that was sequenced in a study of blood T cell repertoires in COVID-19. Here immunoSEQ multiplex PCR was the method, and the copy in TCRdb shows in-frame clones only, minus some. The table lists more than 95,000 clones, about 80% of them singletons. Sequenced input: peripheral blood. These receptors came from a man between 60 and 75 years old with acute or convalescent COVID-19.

The CDR3 loop is CASSITRTSIDTDTQYF. The CDR3 DNA is TGTGCCAGTAGTATCACAAGGACTAGCATCGACACAGATACGCAGTATTTT. The rearrangement links TRBV19 to TRBJ2-3, with 8 bases aligning to TRBD2. V lost 3 bases, J lost 2 bases, and 10 bases stayed unmatched. Germline loops: CDR1 LNHDA, CDR2 SQIVND (reference sequence). The CDR3 runs 17 residues.

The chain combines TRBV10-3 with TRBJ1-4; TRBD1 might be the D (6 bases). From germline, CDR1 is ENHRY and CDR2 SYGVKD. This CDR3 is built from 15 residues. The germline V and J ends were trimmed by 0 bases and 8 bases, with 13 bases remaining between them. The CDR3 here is CAISESYRVREKLFF. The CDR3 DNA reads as TGTGCCATCAGTGAGTCATACAGGGTCAGGGAAAAACTGTTTTTT.

The CDR3 here is CASSVEPRANQPQHF. For the CDR3, the DNA is TGTGCCAGCAGCGTAGAACCACGAGCGAATCAGCCCCAGCATTTT. This rearrangement joins TRBV9 to TRBJ1-5; the D is unclear. CDR3 length: 15 amino acids. The V and J ends lost 0 bases and 4 bases respectively, with 11 bases between them. CDR1 and CDR2 (germline): SGDLS, YYNGEE.

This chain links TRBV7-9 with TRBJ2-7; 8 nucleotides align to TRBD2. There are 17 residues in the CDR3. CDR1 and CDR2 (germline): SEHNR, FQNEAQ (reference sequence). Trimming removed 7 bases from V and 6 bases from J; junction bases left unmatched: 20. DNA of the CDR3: TGTGCCAGCAACAGACGGGCGGGGAGCGGGAGCGTACGCGAGCAGTACTTC. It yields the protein CASNRRAGSGSVREQYF.

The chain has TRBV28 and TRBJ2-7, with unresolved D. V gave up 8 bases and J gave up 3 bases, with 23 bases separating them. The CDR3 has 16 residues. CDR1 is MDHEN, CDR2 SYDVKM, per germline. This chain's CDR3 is CASSLSRRITNYEQYV. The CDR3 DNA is TGTGCCAGCTCCCTGAGTAGGCGGATTACTAACTACGAGCAGTACGTC.